The TCR beta chain under discussion was sequenced for a study of T cell repertoires in cytomegalovirus infection. Study background: Public TCR beta signatures provided an indication of both CMV infection and a matching HLA type.

With 7 bases removed from V and 1 base from J, the gap between germline ends came to 10 bases. Per the germline V gene, CDR1 is MNHNS and CDR2 is SASEGT. The CDR3 loop spans 14 amino acids. Points from the study as a whole: Across the ex vivo response, the dominant clonotypes were HLA-C-restricted CMV-specific TCR beta clonotypes. Summed frequency of public TCR beta families distinguished CMV carriers with the relevant HLA.

TCRdb re-called the reads through MiXCR, storing one row per CDR3 protein. The table includes approximately 500,000 distinct CDR3 sequences, approximately 15% detected once. In its sample, this clonotype was seen many times. Its antigen is undetermined. The chain is built from TRBV6-1 and TRBJ2-2, with D unclear. The TCR sequence derives from a human donor in good health (CMV status not recorded). Some clones in this sample may be carry-over from other donors' samples. Sequenced input: CD8+ T cells from PBMCs. The chain's CDR3 is CASTERVNTGELFF. In nucleotides, the CDR3 is TGTGCCAGCACGGAACGGGTGAACACCGGGGAGCTGTTTTTT.